This TCR beta chain was captured in a study of regulatory T cells in long-lasting Graves disease. Study as a whole: Newly diagnosed Graves' patients took antithyroid drugs under 3 months.

Documented time point: newly diagnosed GD, antithyroid drugs for less than 3 months. With RNA extracted from PBMCs as input, the TCR library was made. This clonotype was seen at least ten times. This CDR3 has 15 amino acids. From germline, CDR1 is LNHDA and CDR2 SQIVND (reference sequence). V was pared by 3 bases and J by 1 base, with 12 bases between. Arm-PCR of CDR3 regions and iRepertoire HTBI primers were used to build TCR beta libraries. TCRdb redid the calling of the multiplex PCR reads with MiXCR, one entry per CDR3 protein. The data show about 540,000 distinct CDR3 sequences, with approximately 15% seen just once and roughly a tenth held by the top ten. These data were also filed under a second study, of T cells in Graves' hyperthyroidism and ophthalmopathy.

The source was peripheral blood mononuclear cells (PBMCs), collected at new diagnosis, from a patient treated with antithyroid drugs. This receptor was identified in a man aged 30 to 45 with Graves disease. This chain uses TRBV19 with TRBJ1-1; the D is unclear. CDR3 residues: CASSISTSTNTEAFF. CDR3 DNA sequence: TGTGCCAGTAGTATCTCTACAAGTACGAACACTGAAGCTTTCTTT.